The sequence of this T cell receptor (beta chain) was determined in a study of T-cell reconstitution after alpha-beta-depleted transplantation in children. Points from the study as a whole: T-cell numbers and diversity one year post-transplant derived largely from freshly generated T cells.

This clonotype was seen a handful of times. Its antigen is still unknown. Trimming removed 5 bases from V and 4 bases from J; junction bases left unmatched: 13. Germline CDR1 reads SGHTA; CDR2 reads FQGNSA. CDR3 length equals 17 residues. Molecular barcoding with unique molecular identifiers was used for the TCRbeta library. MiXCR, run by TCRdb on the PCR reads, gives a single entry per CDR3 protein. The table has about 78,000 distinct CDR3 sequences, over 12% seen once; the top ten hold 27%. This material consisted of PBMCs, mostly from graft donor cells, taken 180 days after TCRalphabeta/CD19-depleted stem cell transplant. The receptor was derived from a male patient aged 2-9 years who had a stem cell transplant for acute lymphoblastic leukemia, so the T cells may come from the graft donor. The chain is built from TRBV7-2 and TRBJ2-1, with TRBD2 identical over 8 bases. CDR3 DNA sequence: TGTGCCAGCAGCAAAGGTAGCGGGAAATCTGGGTACAATGAGCAGTTCTTC. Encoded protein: CASSKGSGKSGYNEQFF.